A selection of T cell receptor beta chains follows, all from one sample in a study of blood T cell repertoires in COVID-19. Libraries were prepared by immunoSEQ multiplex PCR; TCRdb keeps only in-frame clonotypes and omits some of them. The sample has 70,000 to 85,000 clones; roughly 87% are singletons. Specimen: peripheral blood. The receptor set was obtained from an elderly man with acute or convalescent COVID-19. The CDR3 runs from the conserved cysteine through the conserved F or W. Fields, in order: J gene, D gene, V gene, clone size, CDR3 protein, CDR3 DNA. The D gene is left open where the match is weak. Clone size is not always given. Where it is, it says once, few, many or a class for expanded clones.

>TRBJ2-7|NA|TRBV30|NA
CAWSRGQWDEQYF
TGTGCCTGGAGTAGGGGACAATGGGACGAGCAGTACTTC
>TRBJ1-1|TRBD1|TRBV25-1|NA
CASTDRGWGNTEAFF
TGTGCCAGCACTGACAGGGGGTGGGGGAACACTGAAGCTTTCTTT
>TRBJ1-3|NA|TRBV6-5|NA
CASSYGAGASGNTIYF
TGTGCCAGCAGTTACGGGGCGGGGGCTTCTGGAAACACCATATATTTT
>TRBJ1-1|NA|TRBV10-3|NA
CAITPRPQNTEAFF
TGTGCCATCACCCCGAGGCCCCAGAACACTGAAGCTTTCTTT
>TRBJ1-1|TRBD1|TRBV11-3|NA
CASSLRTGDTEAFF
TGTGCCAGCAGCTTACGGACAGGGGACACTGAAGCTTTCTTT
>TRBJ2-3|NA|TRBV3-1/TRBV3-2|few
CASSRAQGRADTQYF
TGTGCCAGCAGCCGGGCTCAGGGGCGAGCTGATACGCAGTATTTT
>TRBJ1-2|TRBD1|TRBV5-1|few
CASSTGQGNGYTF
TGCGCCAGCAGCACCGGACAGGGCAATGGCTACACCTTC
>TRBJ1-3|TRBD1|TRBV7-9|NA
CASSETGQSSGNTIYF
TGTGCCAGCAGCGAAACGGGACAGAGCTCTGGAAACACCATATATTTT
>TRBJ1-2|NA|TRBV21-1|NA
CALGGGYTF
TGTGCCCTTGGGGGGGGCTACACCTTC
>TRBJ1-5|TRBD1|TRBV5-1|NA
CASSLDGTAQQPQHF
TGCGCCAGCAGCCTAGATGGGACAGCTCAACAGCCCCAGCATTTT
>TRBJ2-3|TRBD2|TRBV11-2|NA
CASSLSGTSGLTDTQYF
TGTGCCAGCAGCTTATCGGGGACTAGCGGGCTCACAGATACGCAGTATTTT
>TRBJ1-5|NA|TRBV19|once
CASSIDGGSQPQHF
TGTGCCAGTAGTATAGATGGGGGGAGTCAGCCCCAGCATTTT
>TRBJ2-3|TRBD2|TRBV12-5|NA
CASGSGLAGEGDTQYF
TGTGCTAGTGGGTCCGGACTAGCGGGAGAGGGAGATACGCAGTATTTT
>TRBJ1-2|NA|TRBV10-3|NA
CAISENREGYGYTF
TGTGCCATCAGTGAGAACAGGGAGGGGTATGGCTACACCTTC
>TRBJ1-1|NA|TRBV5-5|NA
CASSLMSDTEAFF
TGTGCCAGCAGCTTAATGAGCGACACTGAAGCTTTCTTT
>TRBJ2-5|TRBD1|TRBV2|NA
CASSDLTGQGTGETQYF
TGTGCCAGCAGTGACTTGACGGGACAGGGGACCGGGGAGACCCAGTACTTC
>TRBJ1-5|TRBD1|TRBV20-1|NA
CSASAGTGGFEPQHF
TGCAGTGCTAGTGCCGGGACAGGGGGCTTTGAGCCCCAGCATTTT
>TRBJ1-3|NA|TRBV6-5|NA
CASRPVGQGNTIYF
TGTGCCAGCAGGCCGGTGGGACAAGGAAACACCATATATTTT
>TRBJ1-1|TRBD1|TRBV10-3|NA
CAISGQGASPEAFF
TGTGCCATCAGTGGGCAGGGGGCATCTCCTGAAGCTTTCTTT
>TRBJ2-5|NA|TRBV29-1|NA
CSLRTSQETQYF
TGCAGCCTCCGGACTTCTCAAGAGACCCAGTACTTC
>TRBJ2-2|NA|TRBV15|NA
CATSRVQGITNTGELFF
TGTGCCACCAGCAGAGTGCAGGGGATTACGAACACCGGGGAGCTGTTTTTT
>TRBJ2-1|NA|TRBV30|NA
CAWRSGYSSYNEQFF
TGTGCCTGGCGAAGCGGGTATAGCTCCTACAATGAGCAGTTCTTC
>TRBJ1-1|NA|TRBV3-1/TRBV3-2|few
CASSRWAGDTEAFF
TGTGCCAGCAGCCGTTGGGCCGGGGACACTGAAGCTTTCTTT
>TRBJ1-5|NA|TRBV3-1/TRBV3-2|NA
CASSYGQINQPQHF
TGTGCCAGCAGCTACGGACAGATAAATCAGCCCCAGCATTTT
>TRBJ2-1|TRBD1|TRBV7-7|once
CASSQDRGLNNEQFF
TGTGCTAGCAGCCAGGACAGGGGGCTCAACAATGAGCAGTTCTTC
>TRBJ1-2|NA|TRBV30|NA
CAWETGFQLYGYTF
TGTGCCTGGGAAACAGGGTTCCAGCTCTATGGCTACACCTTC
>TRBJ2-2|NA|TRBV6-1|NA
CASSELGPRTHTGELFF
TGTGCCAGCAGTGAATTGGGCCCACGCACCCACACCGGGGAGCTGTTTTTT
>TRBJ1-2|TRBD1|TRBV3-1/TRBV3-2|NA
CASSQDPGTGNGYTF
TGTGCCAGCAGCCAAGATCCCGGGACAGGGAATGGCTACACCTTC
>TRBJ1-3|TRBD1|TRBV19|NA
CASSSRQGAGNTIYF
TGTGCCAGTAGTAGCCGACAGGGAGCGGGAAACACCATATATTTT
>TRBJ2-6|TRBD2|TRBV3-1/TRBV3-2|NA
CASSFSAGKRGSGANVLTF
TGTGCCAGCAGTTTCTCGGCGGGCAAGCGGGGTTCTGGGGCCAACGTCCTGACTTTC
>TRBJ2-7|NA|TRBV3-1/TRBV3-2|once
CASSQGRQGFYEQYF
TGTGCCAGCAGCCAGGGTCGGCAGGGCTTTTACGAGCAGTACTTC
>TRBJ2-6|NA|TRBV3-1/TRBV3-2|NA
CASSQAGAGANVLTF
TGTGCCAGCAGCCAAGCAGGGGCTGGGGCCAACGTCCTGACTTTC
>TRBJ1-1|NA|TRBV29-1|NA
CSATMNTEAFF
TGCAGCGCCACAATGAACACTGAAGCTTTCTTT
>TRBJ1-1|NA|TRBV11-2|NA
CASSLGVTEAFF
TGTGCCAGCAGCCTGGGCGTGACCGAAGCTTTCTTT
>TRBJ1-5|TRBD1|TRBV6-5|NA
CASRGTAYSNQPQHF
TGTGCCAGCAGGGGGACAGCATATAGCAATCAGCCCCAGCATTTT
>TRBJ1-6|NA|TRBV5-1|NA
CASSLVIGATSPLHF
TGCGCCAGCAGCTTGGTTATAGGGGCGACTTCACCCCTCCACTTT
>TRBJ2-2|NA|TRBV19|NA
CASSIIGDTNTGELFF
TGTGCCAGTAGTATAATAGGGGACACCAACACCGGGGAGCTGTTTTTT
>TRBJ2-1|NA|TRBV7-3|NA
CASSLSSGSYNEQFF
TGTGCCAGCAGCTTAAGTAGCGGATCTTACAATGAGCAGTTCTTC
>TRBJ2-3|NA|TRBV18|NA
CASSAPGTDTQYF
TGTGCCAGCTCAGCTCCAGGCACAGATACGCAGTATTTT
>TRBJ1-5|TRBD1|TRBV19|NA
CASSIGDRGRFQPQHF
TGTGCCAGTAGTATAGGGGACAGGGGGCGCTTTCAGCCCCAGCATTTT
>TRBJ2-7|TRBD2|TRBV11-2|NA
CASSPYTSGGSYEQYF
TGTGCCAGCAGCCCCTACACTAGCGGGGGATCCTACGAGCAGTACTTC
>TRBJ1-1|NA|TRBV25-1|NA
CASSGHSNTEAFF
TGTGCCAGCTCGGGACACTCGAACACTGAAGCTTTCTTT
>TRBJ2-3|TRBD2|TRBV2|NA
CASRVAGPTDTQYF
TGTGCCAGCAGAGTAGCGGGGCCCACAGATACGCAGTATTTT
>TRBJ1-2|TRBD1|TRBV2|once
CASMRTGQHYGYTF
TGTGCCAGCATGAGGACAGGACAGCACTATGGCTACACCTTC
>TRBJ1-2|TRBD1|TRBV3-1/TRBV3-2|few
CASSQGSLETGKGGYTF
TGTGCCAGCAGCCAAGGCAGTCTAGAGACAGGGAAAGGGGGCTACACCTTC
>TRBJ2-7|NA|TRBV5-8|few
CASSLVRFYEQYF
TGTGCCAGCAGCTTGGTCAGGTTCTACGAGCAGTACTTC
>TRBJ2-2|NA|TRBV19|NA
CASRETETTGELFF
TGTGCCAGTAGGGAAACAGAGACCACCGGGGAGCTGTTTTTT
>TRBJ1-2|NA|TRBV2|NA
CASIGSVPNYGYTF
TGTGCCAGCATCGGGTCAGTCCCTAACTATGGCTACACCTTC
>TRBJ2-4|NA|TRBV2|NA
CASRAGQEYF
TGTGCCAGCAGAGCGGGACAGGAGTACTTC